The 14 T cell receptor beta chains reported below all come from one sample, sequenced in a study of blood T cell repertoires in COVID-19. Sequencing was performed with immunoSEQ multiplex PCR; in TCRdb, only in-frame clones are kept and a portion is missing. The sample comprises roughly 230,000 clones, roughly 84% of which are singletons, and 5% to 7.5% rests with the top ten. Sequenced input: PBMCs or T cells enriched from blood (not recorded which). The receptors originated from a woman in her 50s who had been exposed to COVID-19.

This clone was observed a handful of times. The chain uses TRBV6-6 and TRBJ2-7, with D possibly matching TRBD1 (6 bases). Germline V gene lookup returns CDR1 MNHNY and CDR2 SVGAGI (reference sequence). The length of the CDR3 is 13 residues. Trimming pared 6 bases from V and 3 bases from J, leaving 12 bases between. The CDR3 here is CASSSTQGYEQYF. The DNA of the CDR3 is TGTGCCAGCAGCTCGACACAGGGCTACGAGCAGTACTTC.

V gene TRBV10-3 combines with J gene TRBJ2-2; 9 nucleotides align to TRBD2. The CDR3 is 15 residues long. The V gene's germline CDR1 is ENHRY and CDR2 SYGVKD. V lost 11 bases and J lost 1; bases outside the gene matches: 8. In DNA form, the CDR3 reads TGTGCCGTTAAAGATAGCGGGGGGAACACCGGGGAGCTGTTTTTT. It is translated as CAVKDSGGNTGELFF.

DNA of the CDR3: TGTGCCAGCTCAAAAGGGACAGGGGGCACTGAAGCTTTCTTT. Translating gives CASSKGTGGTEAFF. This chain connects TRBV18 to TRBJ1-1; 11 bases match TRBD1. Germline V gene data show CDR1 as KGHSH and CDR2 as LQKENI. The V gene end was trimmed by 5 bases and the J gene end by 4 bases; junction bases not matched to a gene: 3. The CDR3 extends over 14 amino acids.

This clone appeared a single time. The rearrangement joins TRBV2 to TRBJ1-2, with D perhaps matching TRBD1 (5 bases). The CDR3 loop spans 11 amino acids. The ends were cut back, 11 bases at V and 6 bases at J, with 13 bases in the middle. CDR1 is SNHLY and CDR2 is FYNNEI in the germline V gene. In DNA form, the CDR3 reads TGTGCCGGCCGACAGACAAATGGCTACACCTTC. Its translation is CAGRQTNGYTF.

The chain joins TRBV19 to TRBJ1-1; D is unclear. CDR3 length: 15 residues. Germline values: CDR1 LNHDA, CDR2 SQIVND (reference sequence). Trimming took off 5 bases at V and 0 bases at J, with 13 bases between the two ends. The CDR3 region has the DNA TGTGCCAGTAGTTGGGCCGGAGGCGTGAACACTGAAGCTTTCTTT. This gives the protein CASSWAGGVNTEAFF. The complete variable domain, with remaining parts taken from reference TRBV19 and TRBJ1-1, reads DGGITQSPKYLFRKEGQNVTLSCEQNLNHDAMYWYRQDPGQGLRLIYYSQIVNDFQKGDIAEGYSVSREKKESFPLTVTSAQKNPTAFYLCASSWAGGVNTEAFFGQGTRLTVV.

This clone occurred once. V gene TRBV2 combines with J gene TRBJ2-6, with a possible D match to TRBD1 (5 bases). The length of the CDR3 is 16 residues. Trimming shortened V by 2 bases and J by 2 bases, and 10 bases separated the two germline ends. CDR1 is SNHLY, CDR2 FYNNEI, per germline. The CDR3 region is CASSEQQVPGANVLTF. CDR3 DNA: TGTGCCAGCAGTGAACAACAGGTCCCTGGGGCCAACGTCCTGACTTTC.

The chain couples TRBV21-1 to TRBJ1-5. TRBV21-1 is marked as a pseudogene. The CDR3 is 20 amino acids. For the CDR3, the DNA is TGTGCCAGCAGCAAAGGGGAGGGCGGCAACCTTCTTGAGGGCAATCAGCCCCAGCATTTT. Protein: CASSKGEGGNLLEGNQPQHF.

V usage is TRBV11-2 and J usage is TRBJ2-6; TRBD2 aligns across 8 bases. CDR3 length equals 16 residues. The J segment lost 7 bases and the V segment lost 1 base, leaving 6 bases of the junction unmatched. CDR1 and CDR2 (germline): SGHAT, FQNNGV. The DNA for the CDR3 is TGTGCCAGCAGCTTAGGCGGGGGGTACACAGCCAACGTCCTGACTTTC. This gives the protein CASSLGGGYTANVLTF.

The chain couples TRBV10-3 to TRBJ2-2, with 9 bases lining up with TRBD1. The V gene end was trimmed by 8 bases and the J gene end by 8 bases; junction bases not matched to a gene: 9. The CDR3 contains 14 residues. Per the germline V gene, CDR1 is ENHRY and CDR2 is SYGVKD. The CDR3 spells CAIGLQGARGELFF. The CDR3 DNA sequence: TGTGCCATCGGATTACAGGGGGCGCGGGGGGAGCTGTTTTTT.

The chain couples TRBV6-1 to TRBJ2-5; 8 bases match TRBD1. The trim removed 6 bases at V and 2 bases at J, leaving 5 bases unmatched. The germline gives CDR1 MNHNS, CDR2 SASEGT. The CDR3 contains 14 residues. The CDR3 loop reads CASRKDRDQETQYF. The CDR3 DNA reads TGTGCCAGCAGGAAGGACAGGGATCAAGAGACCCAGTACTTC.

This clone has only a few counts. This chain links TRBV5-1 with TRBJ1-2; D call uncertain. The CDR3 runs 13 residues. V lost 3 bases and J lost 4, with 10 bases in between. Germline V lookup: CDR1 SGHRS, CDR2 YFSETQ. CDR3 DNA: TGCGCCAGCAGCTCCGACGGCGGCTATGGCTACACCTTC. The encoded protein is CASSSDGGYGYTF.

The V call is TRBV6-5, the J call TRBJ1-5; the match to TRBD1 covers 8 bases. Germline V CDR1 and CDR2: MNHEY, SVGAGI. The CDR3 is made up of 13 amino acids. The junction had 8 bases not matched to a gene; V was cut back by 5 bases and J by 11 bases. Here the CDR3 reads CASSRTGFPTQHF. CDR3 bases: TGTGCCAGCAGTAGGACAGGGTTTCCGACCCAGCATTTT.

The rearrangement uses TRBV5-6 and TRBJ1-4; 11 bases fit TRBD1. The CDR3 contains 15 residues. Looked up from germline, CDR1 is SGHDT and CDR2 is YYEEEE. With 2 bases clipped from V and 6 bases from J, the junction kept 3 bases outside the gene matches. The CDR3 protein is CASSFRGQGDEKLFF. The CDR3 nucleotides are TGTGCCAGCAGCTTCAGGGGACAGGGGGATGAAAAACTGTTTTTT.

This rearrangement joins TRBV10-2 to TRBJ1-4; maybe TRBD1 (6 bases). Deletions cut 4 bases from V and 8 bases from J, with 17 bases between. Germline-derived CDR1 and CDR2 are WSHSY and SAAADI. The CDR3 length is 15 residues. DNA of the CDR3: TGCGCCAGCAGTGTGGGGGCCCCGGAAGGGGAAAAACTGTTTTTT. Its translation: CASSVGAPEGEKLFF.